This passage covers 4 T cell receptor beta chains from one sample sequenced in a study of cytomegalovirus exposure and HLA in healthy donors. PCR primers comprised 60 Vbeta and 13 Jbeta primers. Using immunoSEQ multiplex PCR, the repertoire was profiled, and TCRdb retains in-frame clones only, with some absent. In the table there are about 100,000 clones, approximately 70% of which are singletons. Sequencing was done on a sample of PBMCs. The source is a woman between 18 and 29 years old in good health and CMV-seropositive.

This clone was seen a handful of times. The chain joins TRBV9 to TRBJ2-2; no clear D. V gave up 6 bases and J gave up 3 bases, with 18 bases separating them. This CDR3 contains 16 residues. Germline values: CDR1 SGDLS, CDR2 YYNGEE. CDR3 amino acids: CASKQSKIMDTGELFF. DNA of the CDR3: TGTGCCAGCAAACAATCCAAGATTATGGACACCGGGGAGCTGTTTTTT. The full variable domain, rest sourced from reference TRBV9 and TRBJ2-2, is DSGVTQTPKHLITATGQRVTLRCSPRSGDLSVYWYQQSLDQGLQFLIQYYNGEERAKGNILERFSAQQFPDLHSELNLSSLELGDSALYFCASKQSKIMDTGELFFGEGSRLTVL.

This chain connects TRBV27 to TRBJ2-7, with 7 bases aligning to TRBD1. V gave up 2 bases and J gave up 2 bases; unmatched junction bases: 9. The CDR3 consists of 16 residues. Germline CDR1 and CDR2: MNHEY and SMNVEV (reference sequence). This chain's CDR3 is CASSLGSGTVTYEQYF. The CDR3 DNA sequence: TGTGCCAGCAGTTTAGGTTCCGGGACAGTAACCTACGAGCAGTACTTC.

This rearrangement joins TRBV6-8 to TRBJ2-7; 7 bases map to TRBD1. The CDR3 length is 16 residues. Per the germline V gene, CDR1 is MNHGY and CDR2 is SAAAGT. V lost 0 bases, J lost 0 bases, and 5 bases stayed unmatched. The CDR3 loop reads CASSYSSRDSSYEQYF. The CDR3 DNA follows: TGTGCCAGCAGTTACTCGAGTCGGGACAGCTCCTACGAGCAGTACTTC.

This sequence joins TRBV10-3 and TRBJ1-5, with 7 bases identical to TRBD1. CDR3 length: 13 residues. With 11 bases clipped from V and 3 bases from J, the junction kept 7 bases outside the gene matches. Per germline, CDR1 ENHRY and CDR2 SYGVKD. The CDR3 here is CASKGTDNQPQHF. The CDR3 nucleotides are TGTGCCTCCAAAGGGACAGACAATCAGCCCCAGCATTTT.